The clone carrying this T cell receptor beta chain turned up a few times. The antigen is not known. A multiplex PCR was run with 60 Vbeta primers and 13 Jbeta primers. Repertoires were generated with immunoSEQ multiplex PCR, while TCRdb's copy carries only in-frame clones and drops some. The data show more than 110,000 clones, 65% to 80% seen once. The data originate from a study of cytomegalovirus exposure and HLA in healthy donors. At the level of the study: About 79 million unique TCRs from HLA-typed donors were held in an early data release.

Findings and limits, study-wide: In a later analysis, V- and J-gene trimming of beta chains associated with a DCLRE1C missense variant, replicated independently. The study had only CMV serostatus as immune exposure information.

The sequenced material came from PBMCs. The TCR sequence derives from a woman aged 25 to 39 in good health and CMV-seronegative.

DNA of the CDR3: TGTGCCAGCAGTGAATCGCTGCTAGCGGGAGGTCTCTCCTACAATGAGCAGTTCTTC. Protein product: CASSESLLAGGLSYNEQFF. This chain links TRBV6-1 with TRBJ2-1; 11 bases are shared with TRBD2. The ends lost 2 bases at V and 0 bases at J; junction bases unmatched: 9. The CDR3 extends over 19 amino acids. CDR1 MNHNS and CDR2 SASEGT come from the germline V gene.